This TCR beta chain was observed in a study of PD-1 blockade in classical Hodgkin lymphoma. Study observations and caveats: Nothing has yet pinned down what causes the repertoire differences, possibly disease activity or prior therapy.

Each patient relapsed following autologous stem cell transplantation, and prior brentuximab vedotin exposure differed. Complete response, partial response or progressive disease made up the best responses. With regard to this clone: Its antigen remains unidentified.

Using immunoSEQ multiplex PCR, the repertoire was profiled, and TCRdb retains in-frame clones only, with some absent. The data show 25,000 to 30,000 clones, approximately 72% seen once. This CDR3 has 15 residues. V lost 0 bases and J lost 1; bases outside the gene matches: 3. Germline V gene lookup returns CDR1 SGHVS and CDR2 FNYEAQ. This TCR was recovered from a human donor with classical Hodgkin lymphoma. Sequencing was performed on peripheral blood mononuclear cells (PBMCs), taken before the second cycle of nivolumab. The gene calls are TRBV7-6 and TRBJ2-7; the match to TRBD1 covers 7 bases. CDR3 amino acids: CASSLASGGSYEQYF. CDR3 coding DNA: TGTGCCAGCAGCTTAGCTTCAGGGGGATCCTACGAGCAGTACTTC. Variable domain in full (rest from reference TRBV7-6 and TRBJ2-7): GAGVSQSPRYKVTKRGQDVALRCDPISGHVSLYWYRQALGQGPEFLTYFNYEAQQDKSGLPNDRFSAERPEGSISTLTIQRTEQRDSAMYRCASSLASGGSYEQYFGPGTRLTVT.